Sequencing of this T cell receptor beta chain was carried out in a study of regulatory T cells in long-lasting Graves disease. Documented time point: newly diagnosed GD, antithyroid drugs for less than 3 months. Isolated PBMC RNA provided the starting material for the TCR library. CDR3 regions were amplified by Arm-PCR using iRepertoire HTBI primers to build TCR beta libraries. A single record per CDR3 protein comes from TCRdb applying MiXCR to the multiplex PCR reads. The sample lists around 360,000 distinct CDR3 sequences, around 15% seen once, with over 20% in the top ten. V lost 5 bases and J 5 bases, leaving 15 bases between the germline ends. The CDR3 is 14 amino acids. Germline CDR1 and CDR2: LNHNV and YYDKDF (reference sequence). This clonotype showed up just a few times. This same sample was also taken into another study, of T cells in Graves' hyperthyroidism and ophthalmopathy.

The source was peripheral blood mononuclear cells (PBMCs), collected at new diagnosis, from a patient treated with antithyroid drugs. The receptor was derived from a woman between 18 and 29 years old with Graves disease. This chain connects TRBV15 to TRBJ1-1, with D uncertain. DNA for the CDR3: TGTGCCACCAGCCTCGAGAGGTCTAGTACTGAAGCTTTCTTT. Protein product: CATSLERSSTEAFF.